This T cell receptor beta chain is from a study of cytomegalovirus exposure and HLA in healthy donors. This CDR3 has 13 residues. Germline lookup yields CDR1 WNHNN and CDR2 SYGVQD (reference sequence). The trim removed 3 bases at V and 2 bases at J, leaving 0 bases unmatched. The PCR contained 60 Vbeta and 13 Jbeta primers. Clones were read by immunoSEQ multiplex PCR, and TCRdb kept only the in-frame ones, dropping some. The sample lists about 160,000 clones, 60% to 80% occurring once. What was sequenced was PBMCs. The chain couples TRBV10-1 to TRBJ1-2; 7 nucleotides line up with TRBD1. The TCR comes from a woman in her forties or fifties in good health and CMV-seropositive. This CDR3 reads CASSDRGNYGYTF. CDR3 nucleotides: TGCGCCAGCAGTGACAGGGGGAACTATGGCTACACCTTC.